Each of the 6 T cell receptor beta chains below was sequenced from the same sample in a study of cytomegalovirus exposure and HLA in healthy donors. PCR involved 60 Vbeta and 13 Jbeta primers. Clones were read by immunoSEQ multiplex PCR, and TCRdb kept only the in-frame ones, dropping some. The repertoire holds some 140,000 clones, with roughly 9% as singletons. Sequenced material: PBMCs. The receptors shown here come from a middle-aged woman in good health and CMV-seropositive.

This clone was recorded at least ten times. The rearrangement uses TRBV30 and TRBJ2-7, with TRBD1 matching over 10 bases. This CDR3 spans 15 amino acids. Germline CDR1 and CDR2: GTSNPN and SVGIG (reference sequence). The V gene end was trimmed by 2 bases and the J gene end by 6 bases; junction bases not matched to a gene: 10. The CDR3 sequence is CAWSPGQGRDREQYF. CDR3 in DNA: TGTGCCTGGAGTCCGGGACAGGGGCGGGATCGCGAGCAGTACTTC.

The chain joins TRBV2 to TRBJ2-7; 12 bases match TRBD1. This CDR3 comprises 13 residues. Losses at the gene ends were 6 bases for V and 5 bases for J; bases not matched to a gene: 2. Per germline, CDR1 SNHLY and CDR2 FYNNEI. The CDR3 loop is CASSGTGGNEQYF. The DNA of the CDR3 is TGTGCCAGCAGCGGGACAGGGGGCAACGAGCAGTACTTC.

The chain couples TRBV7-9 to TRBJ1-2; a weak D match, TRBD1 (6 bases). There are 16 residues in the CDR3. Germline V gene data show CDR1 as SEHNR and CDR2 as FQNEAQ (reference sequence). V was shortened by 1 base and J by 2 bases, with 14 bases between the two germline ends. The DNA for the CDR3 is TGTGCCAGCAGCTTAGGCCTACAGGGATCCAACTATGGCTACACCTTC. This translates into CASSLGLQGSNYGYTF.

This chain joins TRBV18 and TRBJ1-2; D is possibly TRBD1 (6 bases). Looked up from germline, CDR1 is KGHSH and CDR2 is LQKENI. The CDR3 consists of 14 residues. Trimming stripped 8 bases from V and 8 bases from J, with 21 bases between. The CDR3 nucleotides are TGTGCCAGCCGAGATGGGGGCGCCGAGCGGGGCTACACCTTC. It yields the protein CASRDGGAERGYTF.

About this clone: The same CDR3 is also encoded by other DNA sequences in this sample. J is TRBJ2-7 and V is TRBV5-5; a possible D gene is TRBD1 (7 bases). The CDR3 runs 15 residues. Trimming removed 5 bases from V and 7 bases from J, with 22 bases in between. Germline V gives CDR1 SGHKS, CDR2 YYEKEE (reference sequence). The CDR3 protein is CASSRTGLTPQEQYF. CDR3 nucleotide sequence: TGTGCCAGCAGTAGGACAGGACTAACCCCCCAGGAGCAGTACTTC. Full variable domain (remainder filled in from reference TRBV5-5 and TRBJ2-7): DAGVTQSPTHLIKTRGQQVTLRCSPISGHKSVSWYQQVLGQGPQFIFQYYEKEERGRGNFPDRFSARQFPNYSSELNVNALLLGDSALYLCASSRTGLTPQEQYFGPGTRLTVT.

The rearrangement joins TRBV6-5 to TRBJ2-2; D is perhaps TRBD1 (6 bases). The CDR3 contains 15 residues. V was cut by 8 bases and J by 6 bases, with 19 bases left in between. Germline CDR1 MNHEY, CDR2 SVGAGI. The CDR3 DNA follows: TGTGCCAGCGCGTCCCCCCAAGCAGGGGCCGGGGAGCTGTTTTTT. It translates to CASASPQAGAGELFF.